This T cell receptor (beta chain) was observed in a study of vaccination effects on CD4 cells after COVID-19. Background on the study: Following the second dose by a median of 72 days, the post-vaccine samples were obtained. General study findings and limits: Early post-infection timepoints were missing from the study, which also had few convalescent patients. There was marked clonal contraction among infection- and vaccine-induced clones late after vaccination. Cross-reaction with common cold coronaviruses was seen in only 1 of 255 vaccine-induced clones from healthy vaccinees.

This clone occurred a few times. The target antigen is unknown. Assay: immunoSEQ multiplex PCR; the TCRdb copy retains only in-frame clones and omits some. The data show roughly 68,000 clones, 74% seen once. With the ViraFEST assay, the study expanded antigen-specific CD4+ T cells using viral peptide pools, then sequenced them. Cells that had been cultured for less than 13 days were the source of isolated CD4+ T cells. Participants completed two doses of the BNT162b2 or mRNA-1273 vaccine. The germline V gene encodes CDR1 MDHEN and CDR2 SYDVKM. The CDR3 has 13 residues. V lost 8 bases, J lost 1 base, and 11 bases lay in between.

This chain connects TRBV28 to TRBJ1-2; D perhaps matches TRBD1 (6 bases). The clonotype comes from a human donor who received a COVID-19 vaccine. Specimen: CD4+ T cells from PBMCs cultured with HCoV-229E spike peptides, collected after COVID-19 vaccination. The CDR3 loop reads CASRRGGNYGYTF. CDR3 sequence (DNA): TGTGCCAGCCGCAGGGGCGGTAACTATGGCTACACCTTC.